The 26 T cell receptor beta chains below come from one sample, sequenced in a study of identical twins. TCRdb re-derived calls from the 5' RACE reads in MiXCR, one entry per CDR3 protein. The sample has around 250,000 distinct CDR3 sequences, about 8.3% seen once. The same sample was also studied in work on yellow fever vaccine responses in identical twins.

Sequenced material: CD8+ T cells sorted from blood. These receptors came from a woman younger than 30 in good health.

This chain links TRBV9 with TRBJ2-1, with D possibly being TRBD1 or TRBD2 (5 bases each). Trimming left V 4 bases short and J 10 bases short, with 12 bases between. The CDR3 contains 12 residues. CDR1 is SGDLS, CDR2 YYNGEE, per germline. The CDR3 sequence is CASSSSWGEQFF. The CDR3 nucleotides read TGTGCCAGCAGCTCCAGTTGGGGGGAGCAGTTCTTC. Using reference TRBV9 and TRBJ2-1 for the parts outside the CDR3, the full variable domain is DSGVTQTPKHLITATGQRVTLRCSPRSGDLSVYWYQQSLDQGLQFLIQYYNGEERAKGNILERFSAQQFPDLHSELNLSSLELGDSALYFCASSSSWGEQFFGPGTRLTVL.

The chain recombines TRBV13 with TRBJ2-2; the D gene is possibly TRBD1 (5 bases). This CDR3 region has 17 residues. Germline assignment: CDR1 PRHDT and CDR2 FYEKMQ (reference sequence). The V end was cut by 2 bases, the J end by 4 bases, with 17 bases between. CDR3 nucleotide sequence: TGTGCCAGCAGCTTACTCAGTCGTACAGGCCCCACCGGGGAGCTGTTTTTT. It encodes CASSLLSRTGPTGELFF.

V is TRBV2 and J is TRBJ1-6; D perhaps matches TRBD1 (5 bases). The germline V and J ends were trimmed by 3 bases and 7 bases, with 16 bases remaining between them. The CDR3 runs to 16 residues. Germline V CDR1 and CDR2: SNHLY, FYNNEI. The CDR3 is CASSDAAQGGNSPLHF. CDR3 DNA sequence: TGTGCCAGCAGTGATGCCGCCCAGGGCGGAAATTCACCCCTCCACTTT.

The chain joins TRBV24-1 to TRBJ2-2; no firm D call. V lost 2 bases and J lost 6, with 15 bases in between. Germline V gene data show CDR1 as KGHDR and CDR2 as SFDVKD. The CDR3 has 16 amino acids. CDR3 coding DNA: TGTGCCACCAGTGATTCCCCTCCAACCGGGTCCGGGGAGCTGTTTTTT. Translating gives CATSDSPPTGSGELFF.

The chain joins TRBV27 to TRBJ2-3, with 8 bases that match TRBD2. The CDR3 contains 17 residues. With 5 bases clipped from V and 5 bases from J, the junction kept 15 bases outside the gene matches. Germline loops: CDR1 MNHEY, CDR2 SMNVEV (reference sequence). CDR3 region: CASSPLSVRGVVDTQYF. The CDR3 DNA reads TGTGCCAGCAGTCCCCTATCGGTGCGGGGGGTGGTAGATACGCAGTATTTT.

This clonotype was detected ten times or more. This sequence joins TRBV29-1 and TRBJ2-1; 8 bases fit TRBD1. This CDR3 region has 15 residues. V was pared by 7 bases and J by 1 base, with 9 bases of the junction left unmatched. CDR1 SQVTM and CDR2 ANQGSEA come from the germline V gene. CDR3 in DNA: TGCAGCGCCCTGAGGACAGGGATATCCTACAATGAGCAGTTCTTC. It codes for CSALRTGISYNEQFF.

This clonotype has only a few counts. J is TRBJ2-1 and V is TRBV11-3; D not resolved. The CDR3 extends over 14 amino acids. Trimming stripped 1 base from V and 5 bases from J, with 9 bases between. Germline V gene data show CDR1 as SGHNT and CDR2 as YENEEA. CDR3 DNA sequence: TGTGCCAGCAGCTTAGGAGATCTTCACAATGAGCAGTTCTTC. It is translated as CASSLGDLHNEQFF.

There are many counts of this clonotype. The chain couples TRBV2 to TRBJ2-1; 7 positions agree with TRBD1. J gave up 5 bases and V 4 bases, and 2 bases lay outside the gene matches. The germline gives CDR1 SNHLY, CDR2 FYNNEI. The CDR3 runs 13 residues. The DNA for the CDR3 is TGTGCCAGCAGTGGACAGGGACACAATGAGCAGTTCTTC. Translated, it gives CASSGQGHNEQFF.

The chain uses TRBV12-3 or TRBV12-4 and TRBJ2-1; 7 bases map to TRBD1. J lost 10 bases, V lost 4 bases, and 4 bases had no gene match. There are 12 residues in the CDR3. DNA of the CDR3: TGTGCCAGCAGTTCCAGGGGGTACGAGCAGTTCTTC. Its translation is CASSSRGYEQFF.

This sequence joins TRBV20-1 and TRBJ2-7, with a weak D call TRBD1 (5 bases). V was pared by 3 bases and J by 6 bases, with 12 bases between. The germline V gene encodes CDR1 DFQATT and CDR2 SNEGSKA (reference sequence). CDR3 size: 12 residues. CDR3 amino acids: CSARGQGREQYF. CDR3 coding DNA: TGCAGTGCTAGGGGCCAGGGCCGCGAGCAGTACTTC.

This clonotype was seen ten or more times. V and J are TRBV12-3 or TRBV12-4 and TRBJ2-1; the match to TRBD2 covers 11 bases. CDR3 length: 17 residues. V trimming: 1 base; J trimming: 4 bases; junction bases outside the gene matches: 6. CDR3 in amino acids: CASSLDLAGGTYNEQFF. As DNA, the CDR3 is TGTGCCAGCAGTTTAGACCTAGCGGGAGGAACTTACAATGAGCAGTTCTTC.

The J gene is TRBJ2-5, the V gene TRBV27; 10 positions agree with TRBD2. The CDR3 runs 17 residues. The germline V gene encodes CDR1 MNHEY and CDR2 SMNVEV (reference sequence). Germline trimming cut 3 bases from V and 5 bases from J; bases unmatched to any gene: 12. In DNA, the CDR3 is TGTGCCAGCAGTTTCTGGAGCGGGAGGGCCCGCTGGGAGACCCAGTACTTC. Translation gives CASSFWSGRARWETQYF.

This clonotype showed up just a few times. V usage is TRBV29-1 and J usage is TRBJ2-5; 7 bases agree with TRBD2. CDR3 size: 14 residues. After removal of 6 bases from V and 3 bases from J, the junction contained 10 bases not matched to a gene. CDR1 and CDR2 from the germline V gene are SQVTM and ANQGSEA. CDR3 amino acids: CSVMTVGLKETQYF. The DNA of the CDR3 is TGCAGCGTGATGACCGTGGGACTAAAAGAGACCCAGTACTTC.

This clonotype was recorded only once. The V call is TRBV4-3, the J call TRBJ2-1, with a possible D match to TRBD1 (5 bases). The V gene lost 4 bases and the J gene lost 7 bases, with 11 bases spanning the gap. Germline CDR1 reads LGHNA; CDR2 reads YSLEER. This CDR3 spans 13 amino acids. CDR3 protein: CASSPAKGNEQFF. The CDR3 nucleotides read TGCGCCAGCAGCCCGGCTAAGGGGAATGAGCAGTTCTTC.

This clonotype was detected many times. This chain connects TRBV28 to TRBJ2-2, with D possibly TRBD2 on 5 matching bases. Germline V gives CDR1 MDHEN, CDR2 SYDVKM. The V gene lost 6 bases and the J gene lost 1 base, with 9 bases spanning the gap. The CDR3 is made up of 14 amino acids. The CDR3 loop reads CASRSAGNTGELFF. The CDR3 nucleotides are TGTGCCAGCAGATCGGCGGGGAACACCGGGGAGCTGTTTTTT.

V and J are TRBV11-2 and TRBJ2-7; 8 positions match TRBD1. The length of the CDR3 is 15 residues. The germline V gene encodes CDR1 SGHAT and CDR2 FQNNGV. V shed 1 base, J shed 3 bases, and the junction held 5 bases outside the gene matches. The CDR3 nucleotides are TGTGCCAGCAGCTTAGGGCAGGGGGCGAACTACGAGCAGTACTTC. It is translated as CASSLGQGANYEQYF.

This clonotype appeared many times. The rearrangement uses TRBV13 and TRBJ2-1; D gene ambiguous. Germline assignment: CDR1 PRHDT and CDR2 FYEKMQ (reference sequence). V lost 2 bases to trimming and J lost 4 bases, with 6 bases between them. The CDR3 sequence is 13 residues long. CDR3 nucleotides: TGTGCCAGCAGCTTATCCGAATACAATGAGCAGTTCTTC. Amino acids: CASSLSEYNEQFF.

This clonotype was found a few times. This chain links TRBV29-1 with TRBJ1-2; D unclear. V was cut by 4 bases and J by 2 bases, with 17 bases left in between. This CDR3 comprises 15 residues. In germline, CDR1 is SQVTM, CDR2 ANQGSEA. The CDR3 reads CSVGGSEELNYGYTF. In nucleotides, the CDR3 is TGCAGCGTTGGAGGTTCAGAGGAACTAAACTATGGCTACACCTTC.

CDR3 protein: CASSQSLGEQFF. The CDR3 DNA reads TGCGCCAGCAGCCAAAGCCTAGGTGAGCAGTTCTTC. The chain has TRBV4-1 and TRBJ2-1; unclear D gene. The CDR3 covers 12 residues. CDR1 is MGHRA, CDR2 YSYEKL, per germline. V shed 2 bases and J shed 9 bases, with 8 bases lying between them.

This chain links TRBV5-8 with TRBJ2-7, with D possibly being TRBD2 (6 bases). Germline loops: CDR1 SGHTS, CDR2 YDEGEE. V lost 4 bases and J lost 4, with 12 bases in between. The CDR3 runs to 13 residues. The CDR3 loop is CASSLRDRYEQYF. The CDR3 DNA sequence: TGTGCCAGCAGCCTGCGGGACCGATACGAGCAGTACTTC.

This clonotype was found a few times. The chain couples TRBV20-1 to TRBJ2-7, with TRBD2 matching 8 bases. Trimming at V came to 0 bases and at J to 3 bases, leaving 1 base not matched to a gene. Per germline, CDR1 DFQATT and CDR2 SNEGSKA (reference sequence). The CDR3 is 13 residues long. This CDR3 reads CSARESGSYEQYF. The DNA for the CDR3 is TGCAGTGCTAGAGAAAGCGGGAGCTACGAGCAGTACTTC.

The chain couples TRBV7-6 to TRBJ2-1, with a tentative D call TRBD2 (6 bases). The V gene lost 5 bases and the J gene lost 4 bases, with 18 bases spanning the gap. This CDR3 is 16 amino acids long. Germline lookup yields CDR1 SGHVS and CDR2 FNYEAQ. The CDR3 protein is CASSPLEGGLYNEQFF. For the CDR3, the DNA is TGTGCCAGCAGCCCCCTAGAGGGAGGCTTATACAATGAGCAGTTCTTC.

At least ten counts were recorded for this clonotype. The rearrangement joins TRBV15 to TRBJ2-3; D gene uncertain. The CDR3 loop spans 16 amino acids. The V end lost 0 bases, the J end lost 5 bases, and 15 bases lay between the germline ends. Per the germline V gene, CDR1 is LNHNV and CDR2 is YYDKDF (reference sequence). In DNA, the CDR3 is TGTGCCACCAGCAGAGATTTCGCTCCGGACGGAGATACGCAGTATTTT. This codes for CATSRDFAPDGDTQYF. Filled out from reference TRBV15 and TRBJ2-3, the complete variable domain reads DAMVIQNPRYQVTQFGKPVTLSCSQTLNHNVMYWYQQKSSQAPKLLFHYYDKDFNNEADTPDNFQSRRPNTSFCFLDIRSPGLGDTAMYLCATSRDFAPDGDTQYFGPGTRLTVL.

The rearrangement joins TRBV6-5 to TRBJ2-5; D perhaps matches TRBD2 (6 bases). V was cut by 0 bases and J by 5 bases, with 10 bases left in between. This CDR3 is 14 amino acids long. Germline lookup yields CDR1 MNHEY and CDR2 SVGAGI. CDR3 protein: CASSYSGGIETQYF. In DNA, the CDR3 is TGTGCCAGCAGTTACTCGGGGGGAATCGAGACCCAGTACTTC.

This clonotype was counted between two and nine times. The chain joins TRBV7-9 to TRBJ2-7; D ambiguous. CDR1 and CDR2 (germline): SEHNR, FQNEAQ (reference sequence). The CDR3 consists of 16 residues. Deletions cut 3 bases from V and 4 bases from J, with 19 bases between. CDR3 region: CASSFSSGPAIYEQYF. The CDR3 DNA sequence: TGTGCCAGCAGCTTCTCCTCGGGTCCTGCGATATACGAGCAGTACTTC.

This clonotype was observed at least ten times. The chain links TRBV7-2 to TRBJ2-3; D tentatively reads TRBD1 or TRBD2 (5 bases each). Trimming left V 2 bases short and J 5 bases short, with 11 bases between. This CDR3 has 14 residues. Germline V gene lookup returns CDR1 SGHTA and CDR2 FQGNSA. CDR3 protein: CASSLFRGLDTQYF. In nucleotides, the CDR3 is TGTGCCAGCAGCTTATTCCGGGGCTTAGATACGCAGTATTTT.